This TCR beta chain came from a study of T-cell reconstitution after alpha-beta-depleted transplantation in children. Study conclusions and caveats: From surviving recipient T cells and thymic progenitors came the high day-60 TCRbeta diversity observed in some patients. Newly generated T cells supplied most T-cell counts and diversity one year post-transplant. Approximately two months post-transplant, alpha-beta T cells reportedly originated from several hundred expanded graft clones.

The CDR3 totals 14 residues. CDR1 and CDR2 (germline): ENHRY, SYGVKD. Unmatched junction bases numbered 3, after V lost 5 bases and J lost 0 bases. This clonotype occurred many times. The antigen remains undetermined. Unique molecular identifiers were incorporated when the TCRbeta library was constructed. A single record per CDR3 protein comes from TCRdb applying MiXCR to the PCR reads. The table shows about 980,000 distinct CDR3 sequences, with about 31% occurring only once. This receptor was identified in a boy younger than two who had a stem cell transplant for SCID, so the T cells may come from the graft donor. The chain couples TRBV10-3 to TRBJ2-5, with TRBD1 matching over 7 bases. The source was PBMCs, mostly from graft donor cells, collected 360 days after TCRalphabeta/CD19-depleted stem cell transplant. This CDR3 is CAISRDSYQETQYF. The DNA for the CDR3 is TGTGCCATCAGTCGGGACAGTTACCAAGAGACCCAGTACTTC.